The 26 T cell receptor beta chains in this list originate from one sample, sequenced in a study of cytomegalovirus exposure and HLA in healthy donors. The PCR ran on 60 Vbeta and 13 Jbeta primers. Clones were read by immunoSEQ multiplex PCR, and TCRdb kept only the in-frame ones, dropping some. The data show approximately 190,000 clones, 81% seen once. The sample taken for sequencing was PBMCs. These receptors all come from a woman aged 18-30 years in good health and CMV-seropositive.

The chain has TRBV11-2 and TRBJ2-7; 7 bases match TRBD2. Germline CDR1 reads SGHAT; CDR2 reads FQNNGV. The J segment lost 4 bases and the V segment lost 4 bases, leaving 10 bases of the junction unmatched. The CDR3 is 15 amino acids. For the CDR3, the DNA is TGTGCCAGCAGCTCCGGCGGGGGAAGGCCGTACGAGCAGTACTTC. Its protein product is CASSSGGGRPYEQYF.

The genes are TRBV27 and TRBJ2-5; 9 bases agree with TRBD1. Germline values: CDR1 MNHEY, CDR2 SMNVEV (reference sequence). The CDR3 totals 15 residues. V lost 8 bases to trimming and J lost 0 bases; unmatched junction nucleotides: 7. The CDR3 nucleotides are TGTGCCAGCTGGGACAGGGTCTCAAACCAAGAGACCCAGTACTTC. It is translated as CASWDRVSNQETQYF.

The rearrangement uses TRBV7-9 and TRBJ1-6; D perhaps matches TRBD1 (5 bases). The CDR3 length is 15 residues. The ends were cut back, 2 bases at V and 6 bases at J, with 11 bases in the middle. Germline CDR1 is SEHNR and CDR2 is FQNEAQ (reference sequence). The CDR3 sequence is CASSLTTDSNSPLHF. The CDR3 nucleotides read TGTGCCAGCAGCTTAACGACAGACTCTAATTCACCCCTCCACTTT.

The CDR3 reads CASSPVRGYNEQFF. CDR3 coding DNA: TGCGCCAGCAGCCCGGTCCGGGGATACAATGAGCAGTTCTTC. The chain links TRBV5-1 to TRBJ2-1; TRBD2 might be the D (5 bases). The CDR3 length is 14 residues. V gave up 4 bases and J gave up 4 bases, with 12 bases separating them. Germline assignment: CDR1 SGHRS and CDR2 YFSETQ. Supplemented by reference TRBV5-1 and TRBJ2-1, the full variable domain reads KAGVTQTPRYLIKTRGQQVTLSCSPISGHRSVSWYQQTPGQGLQFLFEYFSETQRNKGNFPGRFSGRQFSNSRSEMNVSTLELGDSALYLCASSPVRGYNEQFFGPGTRLTVL.

J is TRBJ1-3 and V is TRBV7-9, with 9 bases lining up with TRBD1. Germline V gene lookup returns CDR1 SEHNR and CDR2 FQNEAQ (reference sequence). The CDR3 has 14 residues. After removal of 5 bases from V and 6 bases from J, the junction contained 5 bases not matched to a gene. CDR3 nucleotide sequence: TGTGCCAGCAGCCCTACAGGGGGCGAAAACACCATATATTTT. Translated, it gives CASSPTGGENTIYF.

The rearrangement joins TRBV19 to TRBJ2-4, with D hard to call. This CDR3 is 13 amino acids long. Trimming took 6 bases from V and 7 from J, leaving 13 bases between them. Germline-derived CDR1 and CDR2 are LNHDA and SQIVND (reference sequence). The CDR3 sequence: CASSPYSGNIQYF. The CDR3 DNA reads TGTGCCAGTAGCCCGTATAGTGGTAACATTCAGTACTTC. Using reference TRBV19 and TRBJ2-4 for the parts outside the CDR3, the full variable domain is DGGITQSPKYLFRKEGQNVTLSCEQNLNHDAMYWYRQDPGQGLRLIYYSQIVNDFQKGDIAEGYSVSREKKESFPLTVTSAQKNPTAFYLCASSPYSGNIQYFGAGTRLSVL.

This rearrangement joins TRBV6-6 to TRBJ1-1; D is perhaps TRBD1 (5 bases). The CDR3 is made up of 14 amino acids. CDR1 and CDR2 (germline): MNHNY, SVGAGI (reference sequence). Trimming took off 0 bases at V and 5 bases at J, with 10 bases between the two ends. The CDR3 protein is CASSYSPGGTEAFF. The CDR3 DNA reads as TGTGCCAGCAGTTACTCCCCGGGGGGTACTGAAGCTTTCTTT.

The V gene is TRBV7-6, the J gene TRBJ1-1; D not resolved. This CDR3 is built from 13 residues. Germline lookup yields CDR1 SGHVS and CDR2 FNYEAQ. The ends were cut back, 2 bases at V and 2 bases at J, with 6 bases in the middle. The CDR3 here is CASSLNRNTEAFF. Here the CDR3 DNA reads TGTGCCAGCAGCTTAAACAGAAACACTGAAGCTTTCTTT.

CDR3: CASSLEETQYF. The CDR3 DNA sequence: TGCGCCAGCAGCCTCGAAGAGACCCAGTACTTC. The chain carries TRBV10-1 and TRBJ2-5; D is ambiguous. Deletions cut 6 bases from V and 3 bases from J, with 5 bases between. The germline gives CDR1 WNHNN, CDR2 SYGVQD (reference sequence). The CDR3 length is 11 residues.

V is TRBV11-2 and J is TRBJ1-3; D unresolved. The CDR3 consists of 14 residues. Between the trimmed V and J ends, which lost 2 bases and 0 bases, there was a span of 5 bases. The germline V gene encodes CDR1 SGHAT and CDR2 FQNNGV. The CDR3 nucleotides read TGTGCCAGCAGCTTAATCGTCTCTGGAAACACCATATATTTT. Translation gives CASSLIVSGNTIYF.

The rearrangement uses TRBV6-1 and TRBJ1-5; TRBD1 might be the D (5 bases). Trimming stripped 6 bases from V and 7 bases from J, with 16 bases between. Germline values: CDR1 MNHNS, CDR2 SASEGT. This CDR3 is 14 amino acids long. Written as DNA, the CDR3 is TGTGCCAGCAGCACGTGGGGGGAAATCCAGCCCCAGCATTTT. It is translated as CASSTWGEIQPQHF.

The rearrangement uses TRBV4-3 and TRBJ2-2; TRBD2 matches 9 bases. Per germline, CDR1 LGHNA and CDR2 YSLEER. After removal of 1 base from V and 1 base from J, the junction contained 4 bases not matched to a gene. The CDR3 extends over 17 amino acids. The CDR3 reads CASSQAPSGVNTGELFF. The DNA for the CDR3 is TGCGCCAGCAGCCAAGCCCCTAGCGGGGTGAACACCGGGGAGCTGTTTTTT.

This chain links TRBV7-3 with TRBJ1-2; 9 nucleotides line up with TRBD1. The CDR3 has 15 amino acids. Per the germline V gene, CDR1 is SGHTA and CDR2 is FQGTGA. After removal of 5 bases from V and 8 bases from J, the junction contained 12 bases not matched to a gene. The CDR3 nucleotides read TGTGCCAGCAGCACAGAACCCGGGACAGGGAAAGGCTACACCTTC. Translating gives CASSTEPGTGKGYTF.

This rearrangement joins TRBV4-1 to TRBJ2-7; tentative D call: TRBD1 (5 bases). Germline loops: CDR1 MGHRA, CDR2 YSYEKL. This CDR3 spans 14 amino acids. Deletions cut 6 bases from V and 2 bases from J, with 14 bases between. The CDR3 loop is CASSSPGRTYEQYF. The CDR3 nucleotides are TGCGCCAGCAGTAGTCCAGGGCGCACCTACGAGCAGTACTTC.

This clone was picked up one time. The V and J genes are TRBV2 and TRBJ1-2, with D tentatively TRBD1 (6 bases). Per germline, CDR1 SNHLY and CDR2 FYNNEI. The CDR3 has 14 residues. V was pared by 2 bases and J by 7 bases, with 14 bases between. CDR3 nucleotides: TGTGCCAGCAGTGAACAAGGCAGGGGCCCTGGCTACACCTTC. Translated, it gives CASSEQGRGPGYTF.

The gene calls are TRBV28 and TRBJ1-5, with D perhaps matching TRBD1 (6 bases). The germline V gene has CDR1 MDHEN and CDR2 SYDVKM. Trimming cost V 7 bases and J 0 bases, with 19 bases left between them. The CDR3 is 17 residues long. The CDR3 loop is CASTPRLAGVSNQPQHF. The CDR3 nucleotides are TGTGCCAGCACCCCAAGGTTGGCAGGGGTTAGCAATCAGCCCCAGCATTTT.

To note about this clone: The sample holds other DNA sequences that translate to the same CDR3. The rearrangement uses TRBV5-4 and TRBJ2-7; TRBD2 matches 11 bases. Germline CDR1 is SGHNT and CDR2 is YYREEE (reference sequence). This CDR3 is built from 14 residues. Unmatched junction bases numbered 0, after V lost 2 bases and J lost 2 bases. The CDR3 loop reads CASSFSGGAYEQYF. The CDR3 coding sequence is TGTGCCAGCAGCTTTAGCGGGGGGGCCTACGAGCAGTACTTC.

The CDR3 region has the DNA TGTGCCAGCAGCCGGACAGGGGGCGCGAGGAATTCACCCCTCCACTTT. Translated: CASSRTGGARNSPLHF. This rearrangement joins TRBV28 to TRBJ1-6; TRBD1 matches at 11 bases. The germline V gene encodes CDR1 MDHEN and CDR2 SYDVKM. Trimming at V came to 6 bases and at J to 7 bases, leaving 8 bases not matched to a gene. The CDR3 sequence is 16 residues long.

The J gene is TRBJ2-1, the V gene TRBV2; 8 nucleotides line up with TRBD2. The germline V gene encodes CDR1 SNHLY and CDR2 FYNNEI. The CDR3 is 14 amino acids. With 7 bases clipped from V and 4 bases from J, the junction kept 6 bases outside the gene matches. For the CDR3, the DNA is TGTGCCAGCATCGCGACGGGGGGGTACAATGAGCAGTTCTTC. Protein product: CASIATGGYNEQFF.

The gene calls are TRBV30 and TRBJ1-1, with no clear D. Germline CDR1 and CDR2: GTSNPN and SVGIG (reference sequence). This CDR3 region has 13 residues. Trimming pared 2 bases from V and 1 base from J, leaving 8 bases between. The CDR3 DNA sequence: TGTGCCTGGAGTCGGAGGGAGAACACTGAAGCTTTCTTT. Its translation is CAWSRRENTEAFF.

This CDR3 is CASSLGLAGRDEQFF. CDR3 DNA sequence: TGTGCCAGCAGCTTAGGACTAGCGGGGCGTGATGAGCAGTTCTTC. The rearrangement joins TRBV7-3 to TRBJ2-1; 12 bases fit TRBD2. CDR1 is SGHTA, CDR2 FQGTGA, per germline. The junction had 4 bases not matched to a gene; V was cut back by 2 bases and J by 8 bases. CDR3 length: 15 residues.

J is TRBJ1-3 and V is TRBV5-6; the D is unclear. The CDR3 runs to 13 residues. Per the germline V gene, CDR1 is SGHDT and CDR2 is YYEEEE. The germline V and J ends were trimmed by 4 bases and 7 bases, with 12 bases remaining between them. CDR3: CASSRFGKNTIYF. The CDR3 region has the DNA TGTGCCAGCAGCCGCTTCGGTAAGAACACCATATATTTT.

The gene calls are TRBV9 and TRBJ2-3; the D gene is possibly TRBD2 (5 bases). The CDR3 loop spans 15 amino acids. Germline V gene data show CDR1 as SGDLS and CDR2 as YYNGEE. The V gene lost 0 bases and the J gene lost 7 bases, with 15 bases spanning the gap. CDR3 sequence (DNA): TGTGCCAGCAGCGTAGGAAGGGCCCGGGATTATACGCAGTATTTT. Amino acid sequence: CASSVGRARDYTQYF.

The chain is built from TRBV27 and TRBJ1-3; D uncertain. The CDR3 totals 14 residues. Trimming left V 8 bases short and J 0 bases short, with 11 bases between. Germline V gene lookup returns CDR1 MNHEY and CDR2 SMNVEV (reference sequence). The CDR3 protein is CASQDGVSGNTIYF. The CDR3 region has the DNA TGTGCCAGCCAAGACGGGGTCTCTGGAAACACCATATATTTT.

The table lists this clone with a few counts. The identical CDR3 is also encoded by other nucleotide sequences in the sample. The gene calls are TRBV11-3 and TRBJ1-6; D remains ambiguous. V gave up 0 bases and J gave up 7 bases, with 10 bases separating them. Germline CDR1 and CDR2: SGHNT and YENEEA. The CDR3 covers 15 residues. The CDR3, as DNA: TGTGCCAGCAGCTTAGATTCAGGAAAGAATTCACCCCTCCACTTT. Translated, it gives CASSLDSGKNSPLHF.

This clone was observed a few times. This CDR3 is CASSLEVGQPNYGYTF. The CDR3 coding sequence is TGTGCCAGCAGCTTGGAGGTTGGGCAGCCTAACTATGGCTACACCTTC. V usage is TRBV5-6 and J usage is TRBJ1-2; D is ambiguous. V was shortened by 0 bases and J by 0 bases, with 12 bases between the two germline ends. Germline CDR1 and CDR2: SGHDT and YYEEEE. This CDR3 spans 16 amino acids. Full variable domain (rest looked up from reference TRBV5-6 and TRBJ1-2): DAGVTQSPTHLIKTRGQQVTLRCSPKSGHDTVSWYQQALGQGPQFIFQYYEEEERQRGNFPDRFSGHQFPNYSSELNVNALLLGDSALYLCASSLEVGQPNYGYTFGSGTRLTVV.